Presented here are 15 T cell receptor beta chains from one specimen sequenced in a study of T cell responses to AZD1222 COVID-19 vaccine. The protocol was immunoSEQ multiplex PCR, while the TCRdb copy is restricted to in-frame clones and leaves out a portion. The sample contains about 86,000 clones, roughly 90% of which appear only once. The sequencing here drew on peripheral blood, taken on day 0 of AZD1222 vaccination. These receptors were collected from an adult in good health.

The chain uses TRBV12-3 or TRBV12-4 and TRBJ2-5, with D uncertain. The CDR3 is 12 amino acids. Trimming stripped 3 bases from V and 5 bases from J, with 7 bases between. The CDR3 loop is CASSLFGETQYF. The CDR3 bases are TGTGCCAGCAGTTTGTTTGGCGAGACCCAGTACTTC.

This chain uses TRBV7-2 with TRBJ2-7; perhaps TRBD1 as D (6 bases). Germline lookup yields CDR1 SGHTA and CDR2 FQGNSA. CDR3 length: 14 amino acids. The germline V and J ends were trimmed by 5 bases and 3 bases, with 14 bases remaining between them. The CDR3 here is CASSLGGQYYEQYF. The DNA for the CDR3 is TGTGCCAGCAGCCTAGGCGGACAGTACTACGAGCAGTACTTC.

The CDR3 here is CASSLTGGQETQYF. DNA of the CDR3: TGTGCCAGCAGCTTAACGGGGGGCCAAGAGACCCAGTACTTC. V and J are TRBV7-3 and TRBJ2-5; tentatively, D is TRBD2 (6 bases). Looked up from germline, CDR1 is SGHTA and CDR2 is FQGTGA. CDR3 size: 14 residues. Between the trimmed V and J ends, which lost 0 bases and 1 base, there was a span of 6 bases. Drawing the rest from reference TRBV7-3 and TRBJ2-5, the complete variable domain is GAGVSQTPSNKVTEKGKYVELRCDPISGHTALYWYRQSLGQGPEFLIYFQGTGAADDSGLPNDRFFAVRPEGSVSTLKIQRTERGDSAVYLCASSLTGGQETQYFGPGTRLLVL.

This clone was seen a few times. The chain has TRBV12-3 or TRBV12-4 and TRBJ2-7, with a possible D match to TRBD1 (6 bases). V was pared by 5 bases and J by 10 bases, with 18 bases between. This CDR3 comprises 13 residues. This chain's CDR3 is CASSASGVKYQYF. The DNA of the CDR3 is TGTGCCAGCAGTGCGTCAGGGGTTAAGTATCAGTACTTC.

The genes are TRBV21-1 and TRBJ2-7; the tabulated D call, TRBD2, remains unverified against the DNA. TRBV21-1 is flagged as a pseudogene. The CDR3 totals 15 residues. The DNA for the CDR3 is TGTGCCAGCAGCAAATCCCGAGGTACCCGCTACGAGCAGTACTTC. This encodes CASSKSRGTRYEQYF.

The J gene is TRBJ2-7, the V gene TRBV7-9, with 12 bases fitting TRBD2. V shed 5 bases and J 2 bases; nucleotides not matched to a gene: 10. Germline V gene lookup returns CDR1 SEHNR and CDR2 FQNEAQ (reference sequence). The CDR3 length is 17 residues. CDR3 residues: CASSPRGASGRAYEQYF. The DNA of the CDR3 is TGTGCCAGCAGCCCAAGGGGAGCTAGCGGGAGGGCCTACGAGCAGTACTTC.

CDR3 region: CATSRDGSSYEQYF. For the CDR3, the DNA is TGTGCCACCAGCCGGGACGGGAGCTCCTACGAGCAGTACTTC. V and J are TRBV24-1 and TRBJ2-7; D possibly corresponds to TRBD2 (6 bases). The germline CDR1 and CDR2 sequences are KGHDR and SFDVKD. Trimming removed 7 bases from V and 0 bases from J, with 12 bases in between. This CDR3 is 14 amino acids long.

The rearrangement joins TRBV12-5 to TRBJ1-1; tentatively, D is TRBD1 (5 bases). Germline CDR1 LGHNT, CDR2 FRNRAP. V shed 0 bases and J shed 6 bases, with 17 bases lying between them. The CDR3 has 16 residues. The CDR3 is CASGLVLNPDMSEAFF. CDR3 coding DNA: TGTGCTAGTGGTTTGGTTTTAAACCCGGACATGTCTGAAGCTTTCTTT.

CDR3 protein: CASSPAGSRYEQYF. DNA of the CDR3: TGCGCCAGCAGCCCGGCCGGATCACGCTACGAGCAGTACTTC. The chain combines TRBV4-1 with TRBJ2-7, with D unclear. The CDR3 loop spans 14 amino acids. V lost 4 bases to trimming and J lost 3 bases, with 13 bases between them. Germline CDR1 is MGHRA and CDR2 is YSYEKL.

This sequence joins TRBV6-5 and TRBJ2-7, with D maybe TRBD1 (6 bases). Germline CDR1 MNHEY, CDR2 SVGAGI. Trimming stripped 4 bases from V and 0 bases from J, with 16 bases between. CDR3 length: 16 residues. CDR3 sequence reads: CASSSARDTRSYEQYF. The CDR3 DNA sequence: TGTGCCAGCAGTTCTGCCCGGGACACCCGCTCCTACGAGCAGTACTTC.

The DNA for the CDR3 is TGTGCCAGCAGCTTTGTGGGACTAGCGGGGCTAGCCAAAAACATTCAGTACTTC. Protein product: CASSFVGLAGLAKNIQYF. The chain recombines TRBV5-6 with TRBJ2-4; TRBD2 agrees at 13 bases. V trimming: 2 bases; J trimming: 0 bases; junction bases outside the gene matches: 5. The germline V gene encodes CDR1 SGHDT and CDR2 YYEEEE. The CDR3 consists of 18 residues.

Comment on this clone: The sample has other DNA sequences that encode this CDR3 too. The chain carries TRBV7-2 and TRBJ2-3; tentatively, D is TRBD2 (6 bases). V dropped 5 bases and J dropped 1 base, with 13 bases sitting between them. CDR1 and CDR2 (germline): SGHTA, FQGNSA. The CDR3 is 15 residues long. Here the CDR3 reads CASSLGTPRTDTQYF. CDR3 nucleotide sequence: TGTGCCAGCAGCCTCGGGACTCCCCGCACAGATACGCAGTATTTT.

The chain carries TRBV5-1 and TRBJ2-3, with TRBD2 matching 8 bases. CDR3 size: 14 residues. CDR1 SGHRS and CDR2 YFSETQ come from the germline V gene. With V trimmed by 0 bases and J by 5 bases, 2 bases remained unmatched. CDR3 DNA sequence: TGCGCCAGCAGCTTGGAGCGGGAGAGAGATACGCAGTATTTT. Protein sequence: CASSLERERDTQYF.

In DNA, the CDR3 is TGTGCCAGCAGCTTGTGGAACACTGAAGCTTTCTTT. This codes for CASSLWNTEAFF. This rearrangement joins TRBV5-8 to TRBJ1-1; D gene uncertain. This CDR3 spans 12 amino acids. The V end was cut by 1 base, the J end by 1 base, with 2 bases between. Germline values: CDR1 SGHTS, CDR2 YDEGEE.

This clone was found once. The rearrangement joins TRBV5-1 to TRBJ2-2; D possibly corresponds to TRBD2 (6 bases). CDR3 length: 18 amino acids. V was cut by 2 bases and J by 1 base, with 18 bases left in between. Per germline, CDR1 SGHRS and CDR2 YFSETQ. DNA of the CDR3: TGCGCCAGCAGCTTCGGGGAGGCGGTTTCCTTGAACACCGGGGAGCTGTTTTTT. This encodes CASSFGEAVSLNTGELFF. The full variable domain, its missing parts supplied by reference TRBV5-1 and TRBJ2-2, is KAGVTQTPRYLIKTRGQQVTLSCSPISGHRSVSWYQQTPGQGLQFLFEYFSETQRNKGNFPGRFSGRQFSNSRSEMNVSTLELGDSALYLCASSFGEAVSLNTGELFFGEGSRLTVL.